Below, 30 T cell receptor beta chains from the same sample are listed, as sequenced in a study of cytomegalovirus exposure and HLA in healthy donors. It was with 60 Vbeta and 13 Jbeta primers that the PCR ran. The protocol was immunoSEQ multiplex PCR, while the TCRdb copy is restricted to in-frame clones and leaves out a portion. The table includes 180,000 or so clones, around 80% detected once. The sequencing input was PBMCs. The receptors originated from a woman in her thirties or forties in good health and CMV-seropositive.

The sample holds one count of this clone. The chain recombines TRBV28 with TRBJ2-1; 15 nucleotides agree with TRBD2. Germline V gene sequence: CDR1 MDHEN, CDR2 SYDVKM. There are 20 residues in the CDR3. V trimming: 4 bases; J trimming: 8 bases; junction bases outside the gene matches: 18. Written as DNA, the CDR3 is TGTGCCAGCAGTTACCCGTCTAAGGGACTAGCGGGAGGAGGGGGCGATGAGCAGTTCTTC. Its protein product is CASSYPSKGLAGGGGDEQFF.

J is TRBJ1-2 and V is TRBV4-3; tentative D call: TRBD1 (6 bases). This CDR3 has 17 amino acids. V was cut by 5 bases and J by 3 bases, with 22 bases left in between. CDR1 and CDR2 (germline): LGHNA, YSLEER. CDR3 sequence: CASSIGPGGYLDYGYTF. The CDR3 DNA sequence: TGCGCCAGCAGCATTGGTCCGGGGGGCTATCTTGACTATGGCTACACCTTC.

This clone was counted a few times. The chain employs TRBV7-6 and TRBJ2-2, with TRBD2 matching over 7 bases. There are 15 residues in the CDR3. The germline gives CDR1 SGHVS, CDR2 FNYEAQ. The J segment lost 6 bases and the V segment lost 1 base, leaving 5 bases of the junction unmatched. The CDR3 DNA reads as TGTGCCAGCAGCTTAGAACCCAGCGGGGCCGGGGAGCTGTTTTTT. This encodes CASSLEPSGAGELFF.

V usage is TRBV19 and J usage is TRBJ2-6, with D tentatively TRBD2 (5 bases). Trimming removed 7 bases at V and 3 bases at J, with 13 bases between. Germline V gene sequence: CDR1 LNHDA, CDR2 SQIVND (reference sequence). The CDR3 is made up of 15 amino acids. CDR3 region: CASTHAGGGANVLTF. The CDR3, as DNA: TGTGCCAGTACCCACGCGGGTGGTGGGGCCAACGTCCTGACTTTC.

CDR3 DNA sequence: TGTGCCAGCAGCTTAGGGCTGGGCGGGATCCCTTCCTACGAGCAGTACTTC. It translates to CASSLGLGGIPSYEQYF. This sequence joins TRBV7-9 and TRBJ2-7; a possible D gene is TRBD2 (6 bases). With 1 base removed from V and 1 base from J, the gap between germline ends came to 17 bases. CDR1 is SEHNR, CDR2 FQNEAQ, per germline (reference sequence). There are 17 residues in the CDR3.

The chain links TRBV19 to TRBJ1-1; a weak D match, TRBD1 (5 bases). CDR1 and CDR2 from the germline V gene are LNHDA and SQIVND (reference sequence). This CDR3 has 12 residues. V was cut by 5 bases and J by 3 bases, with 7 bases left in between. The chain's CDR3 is CASSLRDTEAFF. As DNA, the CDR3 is TGTGCCAGTAGTCTCAGGGACACTGAAGCTTTCTTT. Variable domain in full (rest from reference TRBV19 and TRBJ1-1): DGGITQSPKYLFRKEGQNVTLSCEQNLNHDAMYWYRQDPGQGLRLIYYSQIVNDFQKGDIAEGYSVSREKKESFPLTVTSAQKNPTAFYLCASSLRDTEAFFGQGTRLTVV.

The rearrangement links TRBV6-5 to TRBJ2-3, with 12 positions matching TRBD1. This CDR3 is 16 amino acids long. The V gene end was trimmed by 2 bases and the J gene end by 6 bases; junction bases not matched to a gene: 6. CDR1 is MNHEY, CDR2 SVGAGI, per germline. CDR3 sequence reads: CASSYGPGQGADTQYF. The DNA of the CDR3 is TGTGCCAGCAGTTACGGACCGGGACAGGGGGCGGATACGCAGTATTTT.

The CDR3 coding sequence is TGTGCCAGCAGTTACAGGGGGCCGGTAGAGACCCAGTACTTC. This encodes CASSYRGPVETQYF. This chain links TRBV6-6 with TRBJ2-5, with 7 positions matching TRBD1. Germline-derived CDR1 and CDR2 are MNHNY and SVGAGI (reference sequence). The length of the CDR3 is 14 residues. After removal of 2 bases from V and 4 bases from J, the junction contained 4 bases not matched to a gene.

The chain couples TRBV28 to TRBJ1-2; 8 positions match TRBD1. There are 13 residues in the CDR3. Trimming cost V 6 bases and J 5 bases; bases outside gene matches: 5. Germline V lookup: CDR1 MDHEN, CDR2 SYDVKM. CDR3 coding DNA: TGTGCCAGCAGCCAGGGGGCTAGGTATGGCTACACCTTC. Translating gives CASSQGARYGYTF.

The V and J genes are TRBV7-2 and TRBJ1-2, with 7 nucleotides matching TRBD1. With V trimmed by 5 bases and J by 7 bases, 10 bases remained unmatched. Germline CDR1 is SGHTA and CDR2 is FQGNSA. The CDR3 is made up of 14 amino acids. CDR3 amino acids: CASSPIDRVLGYTF. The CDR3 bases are TGTGCCAGCAGCCCGATAGACAGGGTTCTTGGCTACACCTTC.

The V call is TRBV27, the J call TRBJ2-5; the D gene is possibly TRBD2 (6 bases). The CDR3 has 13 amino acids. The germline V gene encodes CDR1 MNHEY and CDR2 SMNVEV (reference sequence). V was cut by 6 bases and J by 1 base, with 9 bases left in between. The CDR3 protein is CASRSGLQETQYF. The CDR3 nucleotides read TGTGCCAGCAGATCGGGACTCCAAGAGACCCAGTACTTC.

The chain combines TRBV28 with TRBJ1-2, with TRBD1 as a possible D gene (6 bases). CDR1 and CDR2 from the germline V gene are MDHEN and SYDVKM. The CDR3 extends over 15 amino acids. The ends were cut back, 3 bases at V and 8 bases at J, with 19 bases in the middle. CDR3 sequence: CASSFSKQGVPGYTF. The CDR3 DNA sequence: TGTGCCAGCAGTTTCTCTAAACAGGGTGTTCCAGGCTACACCTTC.

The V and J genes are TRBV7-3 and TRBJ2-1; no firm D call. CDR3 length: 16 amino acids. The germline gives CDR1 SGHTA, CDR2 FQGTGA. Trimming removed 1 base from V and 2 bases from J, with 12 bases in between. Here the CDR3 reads CASSLSSVRTYNEQFF. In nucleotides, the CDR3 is TGTGCCAGCAGCTTAAGTTCCGTGAGGACCTACAATGAGCAGTTCTTC.

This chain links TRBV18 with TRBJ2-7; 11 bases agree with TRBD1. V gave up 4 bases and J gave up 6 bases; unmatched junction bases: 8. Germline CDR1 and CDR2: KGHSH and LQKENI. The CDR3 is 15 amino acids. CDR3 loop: CASSRDGQGAGEQYF. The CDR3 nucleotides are TGTGCCAGCTCACGGGACGGACAGGGGGCGGGCGAGCAGTACTTC.

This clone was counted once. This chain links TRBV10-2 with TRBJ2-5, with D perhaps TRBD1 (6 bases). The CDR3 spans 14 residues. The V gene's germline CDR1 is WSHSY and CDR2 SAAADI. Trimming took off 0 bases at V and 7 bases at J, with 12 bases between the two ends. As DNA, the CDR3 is TGCGCCAGCAGTGAGTCCAACAGGGAAGGGACCCAGTACTTC. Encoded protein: CASSESNREGTQYF.

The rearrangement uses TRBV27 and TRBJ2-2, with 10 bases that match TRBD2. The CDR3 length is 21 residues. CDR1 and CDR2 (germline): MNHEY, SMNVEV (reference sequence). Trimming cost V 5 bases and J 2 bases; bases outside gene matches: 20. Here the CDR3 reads CASSPLPKPGTSAINTGELFF. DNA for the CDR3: TGTGCCAGCAGTCCCCTTCCTAAACCCGGGACTAGCGCAATTAACACCGGGGAGCTGTTTTTT.

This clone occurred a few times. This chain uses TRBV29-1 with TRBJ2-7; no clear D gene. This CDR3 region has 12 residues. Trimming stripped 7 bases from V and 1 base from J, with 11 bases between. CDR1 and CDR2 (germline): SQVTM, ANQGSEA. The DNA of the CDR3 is TGCAGCGCCGCCCGGGTATCCTACGAGCAGTACTTC. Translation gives CSAARVSYEQYF.

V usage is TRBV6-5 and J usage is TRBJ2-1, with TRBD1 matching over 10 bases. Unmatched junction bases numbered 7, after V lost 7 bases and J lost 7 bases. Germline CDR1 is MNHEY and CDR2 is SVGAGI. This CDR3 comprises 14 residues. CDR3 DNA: TGTGCCAGCACACGGGACAGGGGAATTAATGAGCAGTTCTTC. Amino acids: CASTRDRGINEQFF.

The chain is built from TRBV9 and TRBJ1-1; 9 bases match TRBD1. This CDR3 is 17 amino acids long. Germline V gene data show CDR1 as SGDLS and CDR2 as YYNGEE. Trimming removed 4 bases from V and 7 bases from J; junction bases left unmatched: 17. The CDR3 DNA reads TGTGCCAGCAGCAACGGACAGGGGACTATCGTTGGGGGTGAAGCTTTCTTT. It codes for CASSNGQGTIVGGEAFF.

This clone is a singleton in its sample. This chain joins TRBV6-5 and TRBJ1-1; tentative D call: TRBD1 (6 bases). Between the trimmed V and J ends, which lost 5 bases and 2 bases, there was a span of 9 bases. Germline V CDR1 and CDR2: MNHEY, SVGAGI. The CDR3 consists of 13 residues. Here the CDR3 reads CASSAQGNTEAFF. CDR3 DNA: TGTGCCAGCAGTGCACAGGGTAACACTGAAGCTTTCTTT.

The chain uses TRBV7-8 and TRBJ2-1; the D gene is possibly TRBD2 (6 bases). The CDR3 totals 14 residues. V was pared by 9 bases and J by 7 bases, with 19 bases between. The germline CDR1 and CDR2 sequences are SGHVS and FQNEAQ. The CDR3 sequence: CASPEGRIGNEQFF. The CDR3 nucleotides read TGTGCCAGTCCGGAGGGCCGAATAGGTAATGAGCAGTTCTTC.

CDR3 DNA sequence: TGTGCCAGCAGTTTCGGTCTCATATACGGGGGAGACTATGGCTACACCTTC. It translates to CASSFGLIYGGDYGYTF. V usage is TRBV28 and J usage is TRBJ1-2; TRBD1 might be the D (5 bases). The CDR3 contains 17 residues. Germline lookup yields CDR1 MDHEN and CDR2 SYDVKM. The ends were cut back, 3 bases at V and 3 bases at J, with 20 bases in the middle.

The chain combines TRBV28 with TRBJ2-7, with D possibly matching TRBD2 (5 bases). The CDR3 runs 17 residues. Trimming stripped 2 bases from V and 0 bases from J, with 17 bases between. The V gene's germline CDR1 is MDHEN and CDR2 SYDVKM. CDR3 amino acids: CASSLLTGMQTSYEQYF. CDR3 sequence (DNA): TGTGCCAGCAGTTTACTAACCGGGATGCAGACCTCCTACGAGCAGTACTTC.

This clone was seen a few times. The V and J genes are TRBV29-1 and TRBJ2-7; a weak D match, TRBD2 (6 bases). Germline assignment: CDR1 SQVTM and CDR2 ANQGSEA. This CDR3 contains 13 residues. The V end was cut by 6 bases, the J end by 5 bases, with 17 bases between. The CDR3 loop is CSVSEGNTNEQYF. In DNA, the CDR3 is TGCAGCGTCTCGGAGGGGAACACTAACGAGCAGTACTTC.

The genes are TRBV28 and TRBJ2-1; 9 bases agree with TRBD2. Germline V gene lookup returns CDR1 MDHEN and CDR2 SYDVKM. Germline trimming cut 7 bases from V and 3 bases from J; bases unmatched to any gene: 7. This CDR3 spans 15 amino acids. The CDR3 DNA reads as TGTGCCAGCACCGAGACTAGCGGTGTCTACAATGAGCAGTTCTTC. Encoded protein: CASTETSGVYNEQFF.

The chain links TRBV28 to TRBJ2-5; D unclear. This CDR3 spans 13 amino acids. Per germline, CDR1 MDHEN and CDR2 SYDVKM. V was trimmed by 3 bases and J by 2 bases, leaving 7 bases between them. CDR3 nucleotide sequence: TGTGCCAGCAGTTTTCGGGTGCAAGAGACCCAGTACTTC. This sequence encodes CASSFRVQETQYF.

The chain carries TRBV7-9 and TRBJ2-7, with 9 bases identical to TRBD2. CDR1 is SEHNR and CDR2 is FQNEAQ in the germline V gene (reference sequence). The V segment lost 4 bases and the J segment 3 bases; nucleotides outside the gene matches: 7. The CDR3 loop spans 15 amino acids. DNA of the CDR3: TGTGCCAGCAGCTCCCTTAGCGGGAGCATCTACGAGCAGTACTTC. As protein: CASSSLSGSIYEQYF.

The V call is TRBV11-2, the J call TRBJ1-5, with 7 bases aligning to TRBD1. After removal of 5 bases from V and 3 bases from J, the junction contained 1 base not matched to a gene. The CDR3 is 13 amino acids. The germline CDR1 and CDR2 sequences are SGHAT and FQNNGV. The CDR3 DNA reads TGTGCCAGCAGCGGGACAGCCAATCAGCCCCAGCATTTT. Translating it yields CASSGTANQPQHF.

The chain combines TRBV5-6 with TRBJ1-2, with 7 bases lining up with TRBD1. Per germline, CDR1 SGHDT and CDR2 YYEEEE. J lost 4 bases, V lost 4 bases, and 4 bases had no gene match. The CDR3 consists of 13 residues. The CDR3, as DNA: TGTGCCAGCAGCGAGGACAGGTCCTATGGCTACACCTTC. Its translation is CASSEDRSYGYTF.

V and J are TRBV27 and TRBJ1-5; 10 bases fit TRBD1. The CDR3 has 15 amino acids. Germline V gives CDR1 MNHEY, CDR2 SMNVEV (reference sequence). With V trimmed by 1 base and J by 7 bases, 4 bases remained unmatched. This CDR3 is CASSLLGQGEQPQHF. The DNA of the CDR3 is TGTGCCAGCAGTTTATTAGGACAGGGGGAACAGCCCCAGCATTTT.